Listed below are T cell receptor beta chains from one sample, sequenced in a study of T-cell reconstitution after alpha-beta-depleted transplantation in children. TCRdb redid the calling of the PCR reads with MiXCR, one entry per CDR3 protein. The sample lists 750,000 to 950,000 distinct CDR3 sequences, approximately 15% seen once, with 5% in the top ten. Here the sequenced sample was PBMCs, mostly from graft donor cells, taken 360 days after TCRalphabeta/CD19-depleted stem cell transplant. These TCRs come from a male patient between 10 and 17 years old who had a stem cell transplant for acute lymphoblastic leukemia, so the T cells may come from the graft donor. CDR3s include the opening cysteine and the closing phenylalanine or tryptophan. A D gene is named only where the DNA matches it firmly. Rows may omit the clone size; those that give it use once, few, many or a size class.

few NA 14 TRBJ1-6 TRBV28 TGTGCCAGCAGTTTTGAGGGGGAGGGATCACCCCTCCACTTT CASSFEGEGSPLHF
NA TRBD1 15 TRBJ1-3 TRBV7-3 TGTGCCAGCAGCCAGGCCGGGACAGCGGGGAACACCATATATTTT CASSQAGTAGNTIYF
many TRBD1 15 TRBJ2-1 TRBV11-1 TGTGCCAGCAGCCCGTCACACAGGGGGAGCAATGAGCAGTTCTTC CASSPSHRGSNEQFF
NA TRBD2 12 TRBJ2-7 TRBV25-1 TGTGCCACCCTCCGGGACTACTACGAGCAGTACTTC CATLRDYYEQYF
many NA 15 TRBJ2-2 TRBV12-3/TRBV12-4 TGTGCCAGCAGTTTCGGGGTAACGGGCACCGGGGAGCTGTTTTTT CASSFGVTGTGELFF
NA TRBD2 17 TRBJ2-1 TRBV12-5 TGTGCTAGTGGTTTGACCCGTAGCGGGAGCGTAGACAATGAGCAGTTCTTC CASGLTRSGSVDNEQFF
many TRBD1 16 TRBJ2-7 TRBV5-5 TGTGCCAGCAGCGATGGTCCCGGGACAGGGCTTAACGAGCAGTACTTC CASSDGPGTGLNEQYF
NA NA 18 TRBJ2-6 TRBV18 TGTGCCAGCTCACCACCAGTTACAGGGCTGGCTGGGGCCAACGTCCTGACTTTC CASSPPVTGLAGANVLTF
NA NA 14 TRBJ2-4 TRBV4-2 TGTGCCAGCAGCCAAGATACCGCCAAAAACATTCAGTACTTC CASSQDTAKNIQYF
many TRBD2 15 TRBJ2-7 TRBV29-1 TGCAGCGTTGAAACGCTAGCGGGAGTCCCCTACGAGCAGTACTTC CSVETLAGVPYEQYF
many TRBD2 16 TRBJ2-1 TRBV7-9 TGTGCCAGCAGCTTAGTACCTAGCGGAGCCTACAATGAGCAGTTCTTC CASSLVPSGAYNEQFF